This record looks at one T cell receptor beta chain sequence and its context. Its antigen is not identified. Sequencing used immunoSEQ multiplex PCR; TCRdb keeps in-frame clones, though not all of them. The sample carries around 220,000 clones, around 94% recorded once. The sample is drawn from a study of T cell responses to AZD1222 COVID-19 vaccine. Regarding the study as a whole: The donors showed a predominance of white British ancestry and of females, with possible underestimation of clonal diversity. Among those given AZD1222, only five or six were seropositive at baseline. An increase in Spike-specific TCR breadth and depth was observed after two AZD1222 doses.

Germline lookup yields CDR1 SGHVS and CDR2 FNYEAQ. The CDR3 contains 17 residues. The ends were cut back, 5 bases at V and 8 bases at J, with 26 bases in the middle. This receptor was identified in an adult who received the MenACWY meningococcal vaccine as a control. Sequenced here: peripheral blood, sampled 28 days after the second dose of the MenACWY control vaccine. The chain employs TRBV7-6 and TRBJ2-3; D is unresolved. This CDR3 is CASSSLNSWDFSGTQYF. CDR3 DNA sequence: TGTGCCAGCAGCAGCCTAAACTCGTGGGATTTCTCTGGTACGCAGTATTTT.